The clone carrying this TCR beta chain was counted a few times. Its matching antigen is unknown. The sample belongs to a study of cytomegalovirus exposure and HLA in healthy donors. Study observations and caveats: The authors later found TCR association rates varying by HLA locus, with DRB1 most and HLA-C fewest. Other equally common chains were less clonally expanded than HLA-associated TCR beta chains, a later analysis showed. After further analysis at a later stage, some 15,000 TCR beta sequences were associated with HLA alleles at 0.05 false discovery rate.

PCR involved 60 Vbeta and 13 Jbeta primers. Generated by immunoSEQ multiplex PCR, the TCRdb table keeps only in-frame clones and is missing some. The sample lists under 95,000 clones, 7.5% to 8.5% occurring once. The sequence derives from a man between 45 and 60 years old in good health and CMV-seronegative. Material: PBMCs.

CDR3 protein: CASSPGSGEGETQYF. In nucleotides, the CDR3 is TGCGCCAGCAGCCCGGGTAGCGGAGAGGGGGAGACCCAGTACTTC. The chain links TRBV4-3 to TRBJ2-5; possible D gene TRBD2, 6 bases. The germline V and J ends were trimmed by 4 bases and 5 bases, with 17 bases remaining between them. This CDR3 is 15 amino acids long. In germline, CDR1 is LGHNA, CDR2 YSLEER.